These 22 T cell receptor beta chains came from one sample sequenced in a study of post-analysis software for immune sequencing data. No antigen has been identified for these receptors. Presence of unique molecular identifiers characterized the TCR beta cDNA libraries. Via MiXCR, TCRdb re-called the PCR reads, giving one row per CDR3 protein. This sample has 380,000 or so distinct CDR3 sequences, with about a third found just once. The study's findings and limits: Comparison of patients with controls showed four or five TRBV segments more frequent in patients, TRBV5-6, TRBV5-1 and TRBV20-1 among them.

Material for sequencing was blood. These TCRs come from a girl under 18 with multiple sclerosis.

The V gene is TRBV7-9, the J gene TRBJ2-5; a weak D match, TRBD2 (6 bases). V lost 5 bases to trimming and J lost 5 bases, with 12 bases between them. The CDR3 loop spans 13 amino acids. Germline CDR1 is SEHNR and CDR2 is FQNEAQ (reference sequence). The CDR3 sequence is CASSPGVPETQYF. CDR3 DNA sequence: TGTGCCAGCAGCCCGGGGGTACCGGAGACCCAGTACTTC.

Comment on this clonotype: This may be a read error: a much more frequent sequence differs by one nucleotide. This rearrangement joins TRBV3-1 to TRBJ2-7, with D uncertain. The V end was cut by 1 base, the J end by 7 bases, with 17 bases between. This CDR3 is 15 amino acids long. Germline V gene data show CDR1 as LGHDT and CDR2 as YNNKEL (reference sequence). The CDR3 nucleotides read TGTGCCAGCAGCCAAGGTAGGACCTCCTACAATGAGCAGTACTTC. Amino acids: CASSQGRTSYNEQYF.

The CDR3 spells CASSPRDADNSPLHF. As DNA, the CDR3 is TGTGCCAGCTCCCCCCGGGACGCTGATAATTCACCCCTCCACTTT. The chain employs TRBV18 and TRBJ1-6; D possibly corresponds to TRBD1 (5 bases). V lost 6 bases and J lost 5, with 14 bases in between. The CDR3 runs 15 residues. CDR1 is KGHSH, CDR2 LQKENI, per germline. Filled out from reference TRBV18 and TRBJ1-6, the complete variable domain reads NAGVMQNPRHLVRRRGQEARLRCSPMKGHSHVYWYRQLPEEGLKFMVYLQKENIIDESGMPKERFSAEFPKEGPSILRIQQVVRGDSAAYFCASSPRDADNSPLHFGNGTRLTVT.

The chain combines TRBV20-1 with TRBJ2-7, with D possibly matching TRBD1 (6 bases). The CDR3 spans 15 residues. In germline, CDR1 is DFQATT, CDR2 SNEGSKA (reference sequence). With 4 bases removed from V and 0 bases from J, the gap between germline ends came to 16 bases. The CDR3 sequence is CSANKQGRSSYEQYF. For the CDR3, the DNA is TGCAGTGCTAATAAACAGGGTAGGAGCTCCTACGAGCAGTACTTC.

This clonotype was observed a few times. The gene calls are TRBV7-8 and TRBJ2-5; D possibly uses TRBD1 or TRBD2 (5 bases each). The CDR3 sequence is 19 residues long. Germline lookup yields CDR1 SGHVS and CDR2 FQNEAQ. The ends were cut back, 1 base at V and 5 bases at J, with 26 bases in the middle. The CDR3 DNA reads TGTGCCAGCAGCTTAGTCAGGAGAGGGCGAAGTAGGGACGGGGAGACCCAGTACTTC. Translated, it gives CASSLVRRGRSRDGETQYF.

This clonotype has a handful of counts. The chain uses TRBV6-1 and TRBJ2-5; perhaps TRBD2 as D (5 bases). Per the germline V gene, CDR1 is MNHNS and CDR2 is SASEGT. Deletions cut 5 bases from V and 1 base from J, with 14 bases between. The CDR3 has 15 residues. The CDR3 DNA follows: TGTGCCAGCAGTCGGGATTGGAGCGGCCAAGAGACCCAGTACTTC. Translated: CASSRDWSGQETQYF.

The chain links TRBV28 to TRBJ2-7; D uncertain. The germline V and J ends were trimmed by 3 bases and 2 bases, with 8 bases remaining between them. The CDR3 contains 13 residues. Germline V gene data show CDR1 as MDHEN and CDR2 as SYDVKM. CDR3 nucleotide sequence: TGTGCCAGCAGTTTTAGGCGGACCTACGAGCAGTACTTC. Its translation: CASSFRRTYEQYF.

This chain uses TRBV4-2 with TRBJ1-2; TRBD1 agrees at 11 bases. This CDR3 has 16 residues. The V gene's germline CDR1 is LGHNA and CDR2 YNFKEQ. V dropped 3 bases and J dropped 4; count of bases not matched to a gene: 7. CDR3 in DNA: TGTGCCAGCAGCCATTCCGGGACAGGGGGATTCTATGGCTACACCTTC. The encoded protein is CASSHSGTGGFYGYTF.

This clonotype was seen more than once but under ten times. The rearrangement joins TRBV20-1 to TRBJ1-2, with 9 nucleotides matching TRBD1. The CDR3 runs to 14 residues. CDR1 and CDR2 from the germline V gene are DFQATT and SNEGSKA (reference sequence). With 6 bases clipped from V and 6 bases from J, the junction kept 11 bases outside the gene matches. The CDR3 is CSAIQGAGLDGYTF. The CDR3 bases are TGCAGTGCCATACAGGGGGCTGGGTTGGATGGCTACACCTTC.

The rearrangement links TRBV7-2 to TRBJ1-1; D might be TRBD1 (6 bases). Trimming removed 7 bases at V and 1 base at J, with 13 bases between. Germline assignment: CDR1 SGHTA and CDR2 FQGNSA. The CDR3 consists of 14 residues. This chain's CDR3 is CASTSQTGNTEAFF. In DNA, the CDR3 is TGTGCCAGCACTTCCCAGACAGGGAACACTGAAGCTTTCTTT. The full variable domain, in which reference TRBV7-2 and TRBJ1-1 provide the parts outside the CDR3, is GAGVSQSPSNKVTEKGKDVELRCDPISGHTALYWYRQSLGQGLEFLIYFQGNSAPDKSGLPSDRFSAERTGGSVSTLTIQRTQQEDSAVYLCASTSQTGNTEAFFGQGTRLTVV.

This clonotype was seen only a few times. The chain couples TRBV20-1 to TRBJ1-5, with 7 bases identical to TRBD1. J gave up 4 bases and V 1 base, and 7 bases lay outside the gene matches. CDR1 and CDR2 (germline): DFQATT, SNEGSKA (reference sequence). This CDR3 spans 15 amino acids. The CDR3 reads CSARGAGGENQPQHF. The CDR3 DNA is TGCAGTGCTAGAGGGGCAGGGGGTGAGAATCAGCCCCAGCATTTT.

The chain couples TRBV6-6 to TRBJ1-1, with D unresolved. Trimming shortened V by 2 bases and J by 3 bases, and 10 bases separated the two germline ends. Germline V gene data show CDR1 as MNHNY and CDR2 as SVGAGI (reference sequence). The CDR3 extends over 14 amino acids. DNA of the CDR3: TGTGCCAGCAGTTACAGGCGGGATGACACTGAAGCTTTCTTT. As protein: CASSYRRDDTEAFF.

This clonotype has more than one count but fewer than ten. The rearrangement links TRBV4-2 to TRBJ1-2; TRBD1 might be the D (6 bases). Germline V gene lookup returns CDR1 LGHNA and CDR2 YNFKEQ. The CDR3 consists of 16 residues. Deletions cut 2 bases from V and 4 bases from J, with 17 bases between. As DNA, the CDR3 is TGTGCCAGCAGCCAACTAGGACAGACTGACTTCTATGGCTACACCTTC. Encoded protein: CASSQLGQTDFYGYTF.

In its sample, this clonotype was seen a few times. This chain uses TRBV29-1 with TRBJ2-1, with 7 nucleotides matching TRBD1. V was clipped by 6 bases and J by 7 bases; unmatched bases: 21. This CDR3 is 17 amino acids long. Germline loops: CDR1 SQVTM, CDR2 ANQGSEA. Here the CDR3 reads CSVGSIRGTALGNEQFF. The CDR3 DNA sequence: TGCAGCGTGGGCTCTATCCGTGGGACAGCACTGGGGAATGAGCAGTTCTTC.

V and J are TRBV5-1 and TRBJ2-7, with D possibly matching TRBD2 (5 bases). The CDR3 extends over 13 amino acids. Deletions cut 4 bases from V and 2 bases from J, with 10 bases between. CDR1 and CDR2 (germline): SGHRS, YFSETQ. The CDR3 DNA reads as TGCGCCAGCAGCAAGACTACACCCTACGAGCAGTACTTC. This gives the protein CASSKTTPYEQYF. Variable domain in full (rest from reference TRBV5-1 and TRBJ2-7): KAGVTQTPRYLIKTRGQQVTLSCSPISGHRSVSWYQQTPGQGLQFLFEYFSETQRNKGNFPGRFSGRQFSNSRSEMNVSTLELGDSALYLCASSKTTPYEQYFGPGTRLTVT.

This clonotype was picked up a small number of times. The gene calls are TRBV10-3 and TRBJ2-3; no firm D call. V was pared by 0 bases and J by 2 bases, with 9 bases between. The CDR3 runs to 15 residues. Looked up from germline, CDR1 is ENHRY and CDR2 is SYGVKD. DNA for the CDR3: TGTGCCATCAGTGAGTCGGGGTCGTTCACAGATACGCAGTATTTT. Protein: CAISESGSFTDTQYF.

V usage is TRBV6-2 or TRBV6-3 and J usage is TRBJ2-5; D may be TRBD1 (7 bases). The J call is in doubt because the DNA end fits TRBJ2-7 better. Germline assignment: CDR1 MNHEY and CDR2 SVGEGT. The CDR3 runs to 20 residues. The DNA for the CDR3 is TGTGCCAGCAGCCCACCCATCACGGAGGGGGCATTCCTGTGGGCCAACGAGCAGTACTTC. Amino acids: CASSPPITEGAFLWANEQYF.

In DNA form, the CDR3 reads TGCGCCAGCGCGCCCACGGGGCCCATGAACACTGAAGCTTTCTTT. It yields the protein CASAPTGPMNTEAFF. This chain connects TRBV5-1 to TRBJ1-1; a possible D gene is TRBD1 (5 bases). Germline V gene data show CDR1 as SGHRS and CDR2 as YFSETQ. V was pared by 7 bases and J by 0 bases, with 16 bases between. The CDR3 is 15 residues long.

This chain uses TRBV4-1 with TRBJ1-1; D unresolved. Germline CDR1 is MGHRA and CDR2 is YSYEKL. V dropped 2 bases and J dropped 0 bases, with 10 bases sitting between them. This CDR3 has 15 residues. The CDR3, as DNA: TGCGCCAGCAGCCAAAGGGCGGTGGTGAACACTGAAGCTTTCTTT. This encodes CASSQRAVVNTEAFF.

The CDR3 nucleotides read TGCGCCAGCAGCTGGGGGGGACAGAGGGTCGTACATGGGGAGCAGTTCTTC. Protein product: CASSWGGQRVVHGEQFF. The gene calls are TRBV5-1 and TRBJ2-1; the D call may be TRBD1 or TRBD2 (7 bases each). The germline gives CDR1 SGHRS, CDR2 YFSETQ. V lost 3 bases and J 10 bases, leaving 26 bases between the germline ends. This CDR3 is 17 amino acids long.

This chain connects TRBV4-3 to TRBJ2-3; no firm D call. Germline V gene sequence: CDR1 LGHNA, CDR2 YSLEER. The V gene lost 0 bases and the J gene lost 1 base, with 11 bases spanning the gap. The CDR3 runs 16 residues. CDR3 in amino acids: CASSQDRNGGTDTQYF. The CDR3 DNA sequence: TGCGCCAGCAGCCAAGATCGAAACGGAGGCACAGATACGCAGTATTTT.

This clonotype has a handful of counts. The chain employs TRBV20-1 and TRBJ2-2; no reliable D call. V was shortened by 1 base and J by 0 bases, with 9 bases between the two germline ends. This CDR3 contains 15 residues. Germline CDR1 DFQATT, CDR2 SNEGSKA (reference sequence). The CDR3 bases are TGCAGTGCTAGAGTTTTACAAGCGAACACCGGGGAGCTGTTTTTT. Protein sequence: CSARVLQANTGELFF.